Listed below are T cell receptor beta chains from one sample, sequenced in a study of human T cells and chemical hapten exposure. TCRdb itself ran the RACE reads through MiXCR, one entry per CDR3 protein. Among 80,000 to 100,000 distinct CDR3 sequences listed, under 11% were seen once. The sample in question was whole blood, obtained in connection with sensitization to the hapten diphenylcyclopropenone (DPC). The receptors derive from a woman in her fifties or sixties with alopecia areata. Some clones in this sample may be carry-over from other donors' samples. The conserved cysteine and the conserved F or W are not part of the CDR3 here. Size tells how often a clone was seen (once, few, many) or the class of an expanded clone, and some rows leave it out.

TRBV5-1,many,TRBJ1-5,ASSTDGLNQPQH
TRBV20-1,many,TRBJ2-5,SANDGGETQY
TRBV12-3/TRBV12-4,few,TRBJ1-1,ASSPGYRPGTGFSDTEAF
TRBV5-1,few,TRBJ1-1,ASSLEGPLNTEAF
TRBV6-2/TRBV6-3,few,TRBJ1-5,ASSYSSSNQPQH
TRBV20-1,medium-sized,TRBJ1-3,SARQVSGNTIY
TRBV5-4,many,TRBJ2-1,ASSGSGTKYYNEQF
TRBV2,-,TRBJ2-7,ASQTTGPYSYEQY
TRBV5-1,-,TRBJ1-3,ASSLGYRNTIY
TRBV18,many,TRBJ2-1,ATSLQPGQFYNEQF
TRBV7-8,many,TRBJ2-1,ASAKGSSYNEQF
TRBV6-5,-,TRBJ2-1,AGSYLGSEQF
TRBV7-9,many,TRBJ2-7,ASSPGTDYYEQY
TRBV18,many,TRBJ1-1,ASSPPAAKYTEAF
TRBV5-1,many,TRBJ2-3,ASSLESGLAGADTQY
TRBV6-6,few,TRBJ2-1,ASSYELAGGFYNEQF
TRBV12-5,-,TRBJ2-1,ASGLVLGGQKDNEQF
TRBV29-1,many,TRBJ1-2,SVEDLAGRGYGYT
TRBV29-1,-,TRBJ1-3,SVQDRSSGNTIY
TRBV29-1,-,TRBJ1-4,SVAGGRSNEKLF
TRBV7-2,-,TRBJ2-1,ASSNYGTGANEQF
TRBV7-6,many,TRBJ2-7,ASSPQRGPYEQY
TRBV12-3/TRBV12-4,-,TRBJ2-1,ASSQTTVTQF
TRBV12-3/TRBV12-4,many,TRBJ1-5,ASSSFEDQPQH
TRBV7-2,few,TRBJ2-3,ASSSHGTHGTDTQY
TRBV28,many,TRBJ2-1,ASRGAPSYNEQF
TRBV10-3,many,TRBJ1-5,AISQGANQPQH
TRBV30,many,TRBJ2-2,AFRVAGELF
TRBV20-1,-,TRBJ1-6,SARSQRSSYNSPLH
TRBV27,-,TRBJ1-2,ASSLSTGQAFGYT
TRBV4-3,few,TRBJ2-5,ASSQQTGGETQY
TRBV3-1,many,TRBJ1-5,ASSQVGAQPQH
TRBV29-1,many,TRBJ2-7,SVVTGGHEQY
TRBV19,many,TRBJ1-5,ASSPREDSNQPQH
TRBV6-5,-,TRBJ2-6,ASSRGSESGANVLT
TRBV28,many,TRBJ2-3,ASITIRGTDTQY
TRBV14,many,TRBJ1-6,ASSQTGFSPLH
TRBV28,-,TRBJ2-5,ASSLGGLAGFPAQY
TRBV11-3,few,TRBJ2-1,ASSKSGRVSSYNEQF
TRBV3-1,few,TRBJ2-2,ASSPRTSGSGTGELF
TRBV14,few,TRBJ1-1,ASSQVLVTGVNTEAF
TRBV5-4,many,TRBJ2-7,ASSQGGRKTYEQY
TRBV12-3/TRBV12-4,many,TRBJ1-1,ASSLDTGWNTEAF
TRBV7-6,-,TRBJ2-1,ASSLLFGRTDEQF
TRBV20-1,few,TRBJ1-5,SARRQGRGNQPQH